The T cell receptor (beta chain) described here comes from a study of blood T cells in healthy people across ages. Looking at the study overall: Template switching retrieved approximately one barcoded beta molecule for each two T cells. Study-wide results and limits: More naive CD4+ cells and higher diversity marked long-lived donors relative to aged donors. Per-million-T-cell TCR beta diversity fell roughly linearly with age.

A second PCR, run for about 7 to 11 cycles, used a sample-barcoded 5' primer plus a J-beta primer mix. One entry per CDR3 protein results from TCRdb running MiXCR on the 5' RACE reads. The sample includes approximately 1,000,000 distinct CDR3 sequences, 35% to 45% of them seen just once. This clonotype was seen a few times. Antigen: not known. The receptor was derived from a man younger than 30 in good health. Sequencing was carried out using blood.

The CDR3 nucleotides read TGTGCCAGCAGCTCCTTACGCGGGGTACAAGAGACCCAGTACTTC. Translated, it gives CASSSLRGVQETQYF. This chain joins TRBV11-2 and TRBJ2-5; TRBD2 is a possible D gene (6 bases). The germline V gene encodes CDR1 SGHAT and CDR2 FQNNGV. Trimming removed 4 bases at V and 2 bases at J, with 14 bases between. This CDR3 has 15 residues.